The clone carrying this T cell receptor (beta chain) was seen only a few times. These data come from a study of blood T cell repertoires in COVID-19. The overall study: The United States, Italy and Spain provided the acute and convalescent COVID-19 samples.

This CDR3 region has 14 residues. The V end lost 4 bases, the J end lost 0 bases, and 7 bases lay between the germline ends. Germline loops: CDR1 SNHLY, CDR2 FYNNEI. Methods used by the authors: Nucleated cell number was recorded as an estimate derived from reference gene primer amplification. TCRdb's copy holds only in-frame clones and misses some; the assay was immunoSEQ multiplex PCR. From that table come the V and J calls and clone size; the DNA was used to work out D and trimming. The table shows approximately 200,000 clones, with approximately 85% occurring only once. The sample consisted of peripheral blood. V gene TRBV2 combines with J gene TRBJ1-3; no clear D gene. The receptor was isolated from a man aged 40-49 years with acute or convalescent COVID-19. CDR3 nucleotide sequence: TGTGCCAGCAGTGTGTCAGACTCTGGAAACACCATATATTTT. Its translation: CASSVSDSGNTIYF. The entire variable domain, with the rest obtained from reference TRBV2 and TRBJ1-3, is as follows: EPEVTQTPSHQVTQMGQEVILRCVPISNHLYFYWYRQILGQKVEFLVSFYNNEISEKSEIFDDQFSVERPDGSNFTLKIRSTKLEDSAMYFCASSVSDSGNTIYFGEGSWLTVV.